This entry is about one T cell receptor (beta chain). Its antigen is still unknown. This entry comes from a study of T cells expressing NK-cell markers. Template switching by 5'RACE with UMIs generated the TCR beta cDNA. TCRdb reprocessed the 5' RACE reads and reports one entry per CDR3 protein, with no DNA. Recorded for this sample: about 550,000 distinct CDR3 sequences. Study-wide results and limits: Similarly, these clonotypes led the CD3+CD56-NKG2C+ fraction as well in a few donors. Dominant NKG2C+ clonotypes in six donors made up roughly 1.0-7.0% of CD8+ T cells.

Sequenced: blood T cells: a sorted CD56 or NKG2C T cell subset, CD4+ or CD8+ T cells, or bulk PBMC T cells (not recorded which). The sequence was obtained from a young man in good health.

CDR3 region: CASSQGDREDQPQHF. The rearrangement joins TRBV4-1 to TRBJ1-5; TCRdb names TRBD1, which stays unverified in the absence of DNA. From germline, CDR1 is MGHRA and CDR2 YSYEKL. CDR3 length: 15 amino acids.